This is a list of T cell receptor beta chains from one sample in a study of circulating tumor DNA in untreated peripheral T-cell lymphoma. Method: immunoSEQ multiplex PCR; TCRdb's copy keeps in-frame clones and lacks some. This sample has about 6,600 clones; roughly 60% occur once, and the top ten carry about three fifths. Sequencing was done on a sample of tumor tissue. Receptor source: a human donor with peripheral T-cell lymphoma. Each CDR3 is given with its conserved first and last residue. A D gene is named only where the DNA matches it firmly. The listing skips clone size in some rows; elsewhere it reads once, few, many or a size class.

>TRBV29-1|TRBJ1-1|.|.
CSDVGVVGTEAFF
TGCAGCGATGTGGGGGTGGTAGGCACTGAAGCTTTCTTT
>TRBV6-4|TRBJ1-4|once|TRBD1
CATGTGANEKLFF
TGTGCCACCGGGACAGGAGCTAATGAAAAACTGTTTTTT
>TRBV18|TRBJ1-5|.|.
CASSPGWGQPQHF
TGTGCCAGCTCACCAGGGTGGGGGCAGCCCCAGCATTTT
>TRBV6-8|TRBJ2-3|.|.
CASSLMGVSTDTQYF
TGTGCCAGTTCCCTTATGGGAGTTAGCACAGATACGCAGTATTTT
>TRBV1|TRBJ2-7|.|.
CASSYRDSHEQYF
TGCGCCAGCAGCTACAGGGATAGCCACGAGCAGTACTTC
>TRBV29-1|TRBJ1-1|.|.
CSVDRLMNTEAFF
TGCAGCGTTGACCGGCTTATGAACACTGAAGCTTTCTTT
>TRBV14|TRBJ2-3|.|TRBD2
CASSLNTSGGSPTDTQYF
TGTGCCAGCAGCCTTAATACTAGCGGGGGGTCCCCCACAGATACGCAGTATTTT
>TRBV6-8|TRBJ1-6|.|.
CASSTGIGSPLHF
TGTGCCAGCAGTACAGGGATCGGATCACCCCTCCACTTT
>TRBV19|TRBJ2-2|.|.
CAAGDGNTGELFF
TGTGCCGCCGGGGACGGGAACACCGGGGAGCTGTTTTTT
>TRBV10-1|TRBJ2-7|.|.
CASSGGGGTYEQYF
TGCGCCAGCAGTGGAGGAGGGGGGACCTACGAGCAGTACTTC
>TRBV11-3|TRBJ2-1|.|TRBD2
CASSRSGGAYNEQFF
TGTGCCAGCAGCCGTAGCGGGGGGGCGTACAATGAGCAGTTCTTC
>TRBV18|TRBJ2-1|few|TRBD2
CASSPEGLAFYNEQFF
TGTGCCAGCTCGCCTGAGGGACTAGCGTTCTACAATGAGCAGTTCTTC
>TRBV18|TRBJ1-1|.|.
CASSPLRIATPNTEAFF
TGTGCCAGCTCACCCCTCCGGATAGCCACTCCGAACACTGAAGCTTTCTTT
>TRBV27|TRBJ2-7|.|.
CASSLAGSYEQYF
TGTGCCAGCAGTTTGGCGGGCTCCTACGAGCAGTACTTC
>TRBV18|TRBJ2-2|.|.
CASSPLRNVPGELFF
TGTGCCAGCTCACCACTTCGGAACGTCCCCGGGGAGCTGTTTTTT
>TRBV28|TRBJ2-5|.|TRBD1
CASSSGTGPQETQYF
TGTGCCAGCAGTTCGGGGACAGGGCCCCAAGAGACCCAGTACTTC
>TRBV19|TRBJ1-1|few|.
CASSMLWETKPGNTEAFF
TGTGCCAGTAGTATGCTTTGGGAGACCAAACCCGGAAACACTGAAGCTTTCTTT
>TRBV19|TRBJ2-7|.|.
CASSAYLGPSYEQYF
TGTGCCAGTAGTGCGTACCTGGGTCCCTCCTACGAGCAGTACTTC
>TRBV7-5|TRBJ2-1|.|.
CASSLVLGSNEQFF
TGTGCCAGCAGCTTGGTTCTCGGGTCGAATGAGCAGTTCTTC
>TRBV11-3|TRBJ2-6|.|.
CASSLTSARSGANVLTF
TGTGCCAGCAGCTTGACTTCAGCCCGCTCTGGGGCCAACGTCCTGACTTTC
>TRBV18|TRBJ1-3|.|.
CASSLYLGSSGNTIYF
TGTGCCAGCTCCCTTTATTTGGGGAGCTCTGGAAACACCATATATTTT
>TRBV6-8|TRBJ2-7|.|.
CATSPRSGYEQYF
TGTGCCACCTCGCCAAGGTCGGGCTACGAGCAGTACTTC
>TRBV11-1|TRBJ2-1|.|.
CASSSMGPGSHEQFF
TGTGCCAGCAGCTCAATGGGCCCAGGGAGCCATGAGCAGTTCTTC
>TRBV11-3|TRBJ1-2|.|.
CASSGAAGSRYGYTF
TGTGCCAGCAGCGGGGCGGCAGGTAGTCGCTATGGCTACACCTTC
>TRBV27|TRBJ1-5|once|.
CASSPYSTSRGQPQHF
TGTGCCAGCAGTCCTTACTCGACCTCCCGGGGTCAGCCCCAGCATTTT
>TRBV29-1|TRBJ2-7|.|.
CSVEGGAYEQYF
TGCAGCGTTGAAGGGGGGGCCTACGAGCAGTACTTC
>TRBV6-8|TRBJ2-5|medium-sized|.
CASSDGRARRVDETQYF
TGTGCCAGCAGCGACGGGAGAGCAAGGAGGGTTGATGAGACCCAGTACTTC
>TRBV2|TRBJ1-4|few|TRBD1
CASSIQGFGEKLFF
TGTGCCAGCAGTATACAGGGGTTCGGGGAAAAACTGTTTTTT
>TRBV18|TRBJ2-5|.|.
CASSPNPQETQYF
TGTGCCAGCTCACCAAACCCCCAAGAGACCCAGTACTTC
>TRBV28|TRBJ1-3|.|TRBD1
CASKTGDYSGNTIYF
TGTGCCAGCAAGACAGGGGATTACTCTGGAAACACCATATATTTT
>TRBV10-2|TRBJ1-2|few|TRBD1
CASSDPTGLYSYGYTF
TGCGCCAGCAGTGATCCGACAGGGCTCTACAGCTATGGCTACACCTTC
>TRBV19|TRBJ2-5|.|TRBD2
CASSINNLGRETQYF
TGTGCCAGTAGTATTAACAATCTCGGGAGGGAGACCCAGTACTTC
>TRBV18|TRBJ2-1|.|.
CASSQDYYDNEQFF
TGTGCCAGCTCACAGGACTACTATGACAATGAGCAGTTCTTC
>TRBV12-5|TRBJ2-7|few|TRBD1
CASGLPGGEQYF
TGTGCTAGTGGTTTGCCAGGGGGCGAGCAGTACTTC
>TRBV7-1|TRBJ1-3|.|TRBD1
CASSLTGAPGKNTIYF
TGTGCCAGCAGCCTAACAGGGGCCCCGGGGAAAAACACCATATATTTT
>TRBV28|TRBJ1-1|few|TRBD1
CASSSPGQGNTEAFF
TGTGCCAGCAGTTCCCCTGGACAGGGAAACACTGAAGCTTTCTTT
>TRBV30|TRBJ2-2|.|.
CAWSVGAVGELFF
TGTGCCTGGAGTGTAGGGGCCGTCGGGGAGCTGTTTTTT
>TRBV19|TRBJ2-3|.|.
CASSNGPAVADTQYF
TGTGCCAGTAGTAACGGGCCAGCAGTGGCAGATACGCAGTATTTT
>TRBV14|TRBJ2-7|.|TRBD1
CARTGTGHSYEQYF
TGTGCCAGAACCGGGACAGGCCATTCCTACGAGCAGTACTTC
>TRBV2|TRBJ1-2|.|.
CASSRGDYGYTF
TGTGCCAGCAGTAGGGGCGACTATGGCTACACCTTC